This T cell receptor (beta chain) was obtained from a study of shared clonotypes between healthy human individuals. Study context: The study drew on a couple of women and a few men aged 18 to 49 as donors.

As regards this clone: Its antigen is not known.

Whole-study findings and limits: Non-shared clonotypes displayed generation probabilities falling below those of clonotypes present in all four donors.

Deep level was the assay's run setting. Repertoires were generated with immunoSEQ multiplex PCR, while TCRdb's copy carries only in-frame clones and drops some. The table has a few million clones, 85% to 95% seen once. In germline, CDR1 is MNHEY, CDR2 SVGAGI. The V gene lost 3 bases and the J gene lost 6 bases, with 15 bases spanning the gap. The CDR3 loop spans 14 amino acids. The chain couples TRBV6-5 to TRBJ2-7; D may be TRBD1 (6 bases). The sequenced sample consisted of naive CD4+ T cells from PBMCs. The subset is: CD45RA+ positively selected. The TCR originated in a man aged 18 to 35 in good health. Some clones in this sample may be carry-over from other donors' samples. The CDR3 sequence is CASSYLGAQGEQYF. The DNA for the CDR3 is TGTGCCAGCAGTTATTTGGGGGCGCAGGGCGAGCAGTACTTC.